This is a list of T cell receptor beta chains from one sample in a study of OX40 agonist ivuxolimab in advanced cancers. Using immunoSEQ multiplex PCR, the repertoire was profiled, and TCRdb retains in-frame clones only, with some absent. Among 99,000 or so clones, 84% were seen once, and the ten largest hold around 5.5%. This specimen was CD4+ or CD8+ T cells sorted from blood, taken in a trial of the OX40 agonist ivuxolimab. Receptors were obtained from an adult with an advanced solid tumor such as melanoma, head and neck, liver or kidney cancer. Each CDR3 is given with its conserved first and last residue. D genes are given only for firm matches. Size values are once, few and many counts, or a class for expanded clones, and some rows have none.

clone size	D gene	J gene	V gene	CDR3 DNA	CDR3 protein
.	TRBD1	TRBJ2-6	TRBV5-1	TGCGCCAGCAGCTACAGGGGTTTGGACGTCCTGACTTTC	CASSYRGLDVLTF
.	.	TRBJ2-3	TRBV5-1	TGCGCCAGCAGCCCCCCCACAGATACGCAGTATTTT	CASSPPTDTQYF
.	.	TRBJ2-1	TRBV27	TGTGCCAGCAGTTATCAGGGTTCCTACAATGAGCAGTTCTTC	CASSYQGSYNEQFF
.	.	TRBJ1-1	TRBV9	TGTGCCAGCAGCGTAGAGGCACGGACCGAGGTAGCTTTCTTT	CASSVEARTEVAFF
.	TRBD1	TRBJ2-2	TRBV16	TGTGCCAGCAGCCTACAGGGGGAACCCGGGGAGCTGTTTTTT	CASSLQGEPGELFF
.	.	TRBJ2-2	TRBV11-2	TGTGCCAGCAGCCCGGCGGGAATTAACACCGGGGAGCTGTTTTTT	CASSPAGINTGELFF
.	.	TRBJ2-3	TRBV10-3	TGTGCCATCAGTGAGCAGGCAGGTTCTCCCTCTACGCAGTATTTT	CAISEQAGSPSTQYF
.	.	TRBJ2-2	TRBV7-2	TGTGCCAGCACCTTATGGGTCTCGTCTACCGGGGAGCTGTTTTTT	CASTLWVSSTGELFF
.	TRBD1	TRBJ1-1	TRBV27	TGTGCCAGCAGTTTCACAGGGGCTTTGAACACTGAAGCTTTCTTT	CASSFTGALNTEAFF
once	.	TRBJ2-7	TRBV7-9	TGTGCCAGCAGCACCTCCGGGACACCGATCTCCTACGAGCAGTACTTC	CASSTSGTPISYEQYF
.	TRBD1	TRBJ2-7	TRBV11-3	TGTGCCAGCAGCCCGCAGGGGGACAGGGCGGGCCGCGAGCAGTACTTC	CASSPQGDRAGREQYF
.	TRBD2	TRBJ2-3	TRBV9	TGTGCCAGCAGCGTGTCTAGCGGGGCCCGGCGGGATACGCAGTATTTT	CASSVSSGARRDTQYF
.	.	TRBJ2-7	TRBV15	TGTGCCACCAGCTCCCCCAAGGGGGCCGGGAGTTACGAGCAGTACTTC	CATSSPKGAGSYEQYF
.	TRBD1	TRBJ2-2	TRBV7-9	TGTGCCAGCAGCGTAGGTGGACAGGGGCAGACCGGGGAGCTGTTTTTT	CASSVGGQGQTGELFF
.	.	TRBJ2-2	TRBV5-1	TGCGCCAGCAGCTTGGCGCGGGTTGCCGGGGAGCTGTTTTTT	CASSLARVAGELFF
.	.	TRBJ2-2	TRBV29-1	TGCAGCGTTGCTCGCCCAACCGGGGAGCTGTTTTTT	CSVARPTGELFF
.	TRBD2	TRBJ2-3	TRBV11-2	TGTGCCAGCAGCTTAGGAGCGGCTAGCGGGAGGGAGGTTACGCAGTATTTT	CASSLGAASGREVTQYF
once	.	TRBJ2-7	TRBV6-6	TGTGCCAGCAGTTACTCTCGGGTACACGAGCAGTACTTC	CASSYSRVHEQYF
.	.	TRBJ1-6	TRBV30	TGTGCCTGGATGGTCCAAAATAATTCACCCCTCCACTTT	CAWMVQNNSPLHF
few	.	TRBJ2-7	TRBV12-5	TGTGCTAGTGGTAAAATCACAGGGCCTACCTACGAGCAGTACTTC	CASGKITGPTYEQYF
.	.	TRBJ1-1	TRBV6-5	TGTGCCAGCAGTTACTCCCGATGGGGGAGTGACACTGAAGCTTTCTTT	CASSYSRWGSDTEAFF
few	TRBD1	TRBJ1-4	TRBV6-6	TGTGCCAGCAGTCCCGGGACAGGGCTATCGGTTGAAAAACTGTTTTTT	CASSPGTGLSVEKLFF
.	.	TRBJ2-7	TRBV6-1	TGTGCCAGCTGTCTGGCAGGGTCAACCTACGAGCAGTACTTC	CASCLAGSTYEQYF
once	TRBD2	TRBJ2-7	TRBV27	TGTGCCAGCAGTTTAAAAGGCGGGAGGATTACCTACGAGCAGTACTTC	CASSLKGGRITYEQYF
.	.	TRBJ1-2	TRBV6-5	TGTGCCAGCAGTTACAACAAGAACTATGGCTACACCTTC	CASSYNKNYGYTF
.	TRBD2	TRBJ2-1	TRBV4-1	TGCGCCAGCAGCCAGAGACTAGCGGCCAACTACAATGAGCAGTTCTTC	CASSQRLAANYNEQFF
.	TRBD1	TRBJ2-7	TRBV5-7	TGTGCCAGCAGTCCATTGGACAGGGGGACATACGAGCAGTACTTC	CASSPLDRGTYEQYF
.	TRBD1	TRBJ1-4	TRBV19	TGTGCCAGTAGCACCAGGGGGAGAAGTGAAAAACTGTTTTTT	CASSTRGRSEKLFF
.	TRBD1	TRBJ2-7	TRBV7-6	TGTGCCAGCAGCCCCGGACAGGGATCTCCCTACGAGCAGTACTTC	CASSPGQGSPYEQYF
.	.	TRBJ1-1	TRBV6-1	TGTGCCAGCAGCGACCGCAACAGGAAGAATGAAGCTTTCTTT	CASSDRNRKNEAFF
.	.	TRBJ2-7	TRBV27	TGTGCCAGCAGTTTAGGATTTTCCTACGAGCAGTACTTC	CASSLGFSYEQYF
.	TRBD1	TRBJ2-2	TRBV11-2	TGTGCCAGCAGCTCCCTGACAGGGTTAGGCACCGGGGAGCTGTTTTTT	CASSSLTGLGTGELFF
many	TRBD1	TRBJ1-5	TRBV19	TGTGCCAGTAGTCCACAGGGGCCCAATCAGCCCCAGCATTTT	CASSPQGPNQPQHF
.	.	TRBJ1-1	TRBV2	TGTGCCAGCAGGGCCCCCCCGGAGAACACTGAAGCTTTCTTT	CASRAPPENTEAFF
.	.	TRBJ2-7	TRBV5-6	TGTGCCAGCAGCTCCGGGACAAGGAACTACGAGCAGTACTTC	CASSSGTRNYEQYF
.	TRBD2	TRBJ2-7	TRBV4-1	TGCGCCAGCAGCCAAGAAGAGGAGGGGAGCGGGGGCCTCTCCTACGAGCAGTACTTC	CASSQEEEGSGGLSYEQYF
.	.	TRBJ1-2	TRBV28	TGTGCCAGCAGTTCACGACCTCAGGGTAACTATGGCTACACCTTC	CASSSRPQGNYGYTF
.	.	TRBJ2-7	TRBV19	TGTGCCAGTAGTCACAGACAGGGACTCGGCTACGAGCAGTACTTC	CASSHRQGLGYEQYF
.	.	TRBJ2-7	TRBV5-1	TGCGCCAGCAGCTTGGCGGCATTAAGTTTCTACGAGCAGTACTTC	CASSLAALSFYEQYF
.	TRBD2	TRBJ2-1	TRBV29-1	TGCAGCGTTGAACGTGGGACTAGCGGGGCCCGACGTTACAATGAGCAGTTCTTC	CSVERGTSGARRYNEQFF
.	.	TRBJ2-7	TRBV7-9	TGTGCCAGCAGCTTAGATTCGGTACGGGGATTGGGCGGAAAGCAGTACTTC	CASSLDSVRGLGGKQYF
many	.	TRBJ1-5	TRBV6-5	TGTGCCAGCAGCCTACGGGGGCGCAGTCAGCCCCAGCATTTT	CASSLRGRSQPQHF
.	.	TRBJ1-4	TRBV5-1	TGCGCCAGCAGCTTGGCGGCCGGACCGAATGAAAAACTGTTTTTT	CASSLAAGPNEKLFF
.	.	TRBJ2-4	TRBV7-2	TGTGCCAGCAGCTTAGCACTAGCCAAAAACATTCAGTACTTC	CASSLALAKNIQYF
.	.	TRBJ2-1	TRBV30	TGTGCCTGGACACTTAATCGCGGGAATGAGCAGTTCTTC	CAWTLNRGNEQFF
few	.	TRBJ2-7	TRBV7-2	TGTGCCAGCAGCTCTCAGGGGGGATACGAGCAGTACTTC	CASSSQGGYEQYF
.	.	TRBJ1-1	TRBV10-1	TGCGCCAGCAGTGAGTCCCGACGGCTTGAAGCTTTCTTT	CASSESRRLEAFF
.	TRBD1	TRBJ2-7	TRBV11-2	TGTGCCAGCAGCCCCGGGACAGGCTTTTCCGAGCAGTACTTC	CASSPGTGFSEQYF
.	.	TRBJ1-4	TRBV2	TGTGCCACATCAGGGCTAGCTAATGAAAAACTGTTTTTT	CATSGLANEKLFF
.	.	TRBJ2-2	TRBV7-6	TGTGCCAGCAGCTTAGGAACAGGCCGCGGGGAGCTGTTTTTT	CASSLGTGRGELFF
few	.	TRBJ1-1	TRBV5-1	TGCGCCAGCAGCAAGGACAACCAAAATGAAGCTTTCTTT	CASSKDNQNEAFF
.	TRBD1	TRBJ1-1	TRBV9	TGTGCCAGCAGCGTAGGGACAGGGGGCGAGACTGAAGCTTTCTTT	CASSVGTGGETEAFF
.	TRBD1	TRBJ1-2	TRBV14	TGTGCCAGCAGCCAAGATCTAGACAGGGCGGGAGGCTACACCTTC	CASSQDLDRAGGYTF